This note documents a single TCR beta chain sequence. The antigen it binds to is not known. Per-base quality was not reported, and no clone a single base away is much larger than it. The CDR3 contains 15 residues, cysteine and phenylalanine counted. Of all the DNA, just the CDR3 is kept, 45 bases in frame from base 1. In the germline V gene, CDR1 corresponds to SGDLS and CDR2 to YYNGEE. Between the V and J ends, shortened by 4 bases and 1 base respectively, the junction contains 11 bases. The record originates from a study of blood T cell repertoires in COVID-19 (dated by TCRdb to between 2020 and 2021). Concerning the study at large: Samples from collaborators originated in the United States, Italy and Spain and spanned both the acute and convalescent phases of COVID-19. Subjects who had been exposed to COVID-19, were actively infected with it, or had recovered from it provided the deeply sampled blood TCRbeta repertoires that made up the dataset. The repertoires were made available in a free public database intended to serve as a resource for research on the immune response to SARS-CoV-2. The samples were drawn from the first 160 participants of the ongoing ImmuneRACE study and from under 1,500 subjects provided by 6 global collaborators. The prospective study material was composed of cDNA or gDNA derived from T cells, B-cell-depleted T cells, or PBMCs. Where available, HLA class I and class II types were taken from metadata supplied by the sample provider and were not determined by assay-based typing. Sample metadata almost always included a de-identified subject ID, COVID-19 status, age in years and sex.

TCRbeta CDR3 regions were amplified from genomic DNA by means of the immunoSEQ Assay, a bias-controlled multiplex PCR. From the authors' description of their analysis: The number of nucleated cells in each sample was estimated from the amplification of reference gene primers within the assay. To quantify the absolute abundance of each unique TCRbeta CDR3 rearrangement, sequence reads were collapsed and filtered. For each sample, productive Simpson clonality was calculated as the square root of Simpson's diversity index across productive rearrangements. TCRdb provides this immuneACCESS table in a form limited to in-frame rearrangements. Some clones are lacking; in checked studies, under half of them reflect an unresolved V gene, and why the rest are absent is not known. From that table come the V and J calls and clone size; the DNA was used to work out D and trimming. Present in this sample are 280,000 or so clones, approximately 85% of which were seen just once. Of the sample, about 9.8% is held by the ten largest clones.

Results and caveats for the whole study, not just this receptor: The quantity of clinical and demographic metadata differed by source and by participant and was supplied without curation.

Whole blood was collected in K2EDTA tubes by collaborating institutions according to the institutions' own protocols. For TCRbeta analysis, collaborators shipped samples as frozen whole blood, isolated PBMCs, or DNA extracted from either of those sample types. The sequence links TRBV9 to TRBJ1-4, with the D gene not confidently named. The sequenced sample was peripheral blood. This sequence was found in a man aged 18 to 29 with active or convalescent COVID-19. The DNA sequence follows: TGTGCCAGCAGCCTTAGCGGGTTAACTAATGAAAAACTGTTTTTT. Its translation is CASSLSGLTNEKLFF. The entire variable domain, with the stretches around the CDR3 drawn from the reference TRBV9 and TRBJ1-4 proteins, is DSGVTQTPKHLITATGQRVTLRCSPRSGDLSVYWYQQSLDQGLQFLIQYYNGEERAKGNILERFSAQQFPDLHSELNLSSLELGDSALYFCASSLSGLTNEKLFFGSGTQLSVL.